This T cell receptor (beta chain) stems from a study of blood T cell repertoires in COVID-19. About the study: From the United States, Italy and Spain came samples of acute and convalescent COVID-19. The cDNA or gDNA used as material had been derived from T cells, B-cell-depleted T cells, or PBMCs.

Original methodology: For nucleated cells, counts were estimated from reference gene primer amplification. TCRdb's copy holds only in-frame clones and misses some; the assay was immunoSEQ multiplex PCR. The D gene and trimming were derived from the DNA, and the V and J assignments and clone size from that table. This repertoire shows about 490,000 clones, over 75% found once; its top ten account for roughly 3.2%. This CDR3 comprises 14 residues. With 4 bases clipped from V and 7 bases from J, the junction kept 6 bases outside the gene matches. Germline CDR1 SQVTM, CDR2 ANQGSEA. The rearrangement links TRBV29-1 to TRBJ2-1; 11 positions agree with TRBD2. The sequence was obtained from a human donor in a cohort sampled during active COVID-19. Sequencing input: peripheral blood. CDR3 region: CSVVWLAGGNEQFF. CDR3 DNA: TGCAGCGTTGTATGGCTAGCGGGAGGTAATGAGCAGTTCTTC.